The present TCR beta chain was sequenced within a study of shared T cell receptors in the human thymus. The CDR3 has 16 residues. Germline V gene lookup returns CDR1 SGHNT and CDR2 YYREEE (reference sequence). Losses at the gene ends were 1 base for V and 3 bases for J; bases not matched to a gene: 7. Profiled with immunoSEQ multiplex PCR; TCRdb holds only in-frame clones, not every one. The profile shows 630,000 or so clones, roughly 86% of them singletons. The sample also formed part of further work on human thymus T cells. That work adds: Resections were taken during corrective heart surgery, and the thymus tissue came from these. V and J genes seemed to be used with bias in thymic and blood repertoires.

The chain employs TRBV5-4 and TRBJ1-2, with 9 bases lining up with TRBD1. Specimen: thymocytes. The sequence came from a boy younger than two with a congenital heart defect. This CDR3 is CASSLSTDRGDYGYTF. CDR3 bases: TGTGCCAGCAGCTTGTCGACGGACAGGGGCGACTATGGCTACACCTTC. Together with reference TRBV5-4 and TRBJ1-2, the CDR3 gives the full variable domain: ETGVTQSPTHLIKTRGQQVTLRCSSQSGHNTVSWYQQALGQGPQFIFQYYREEENGRGNFPPRFSGLQFPNYSSELNVNALELDDSALYLCASSLSTDRGDYGYTFGSGTRLTVV.